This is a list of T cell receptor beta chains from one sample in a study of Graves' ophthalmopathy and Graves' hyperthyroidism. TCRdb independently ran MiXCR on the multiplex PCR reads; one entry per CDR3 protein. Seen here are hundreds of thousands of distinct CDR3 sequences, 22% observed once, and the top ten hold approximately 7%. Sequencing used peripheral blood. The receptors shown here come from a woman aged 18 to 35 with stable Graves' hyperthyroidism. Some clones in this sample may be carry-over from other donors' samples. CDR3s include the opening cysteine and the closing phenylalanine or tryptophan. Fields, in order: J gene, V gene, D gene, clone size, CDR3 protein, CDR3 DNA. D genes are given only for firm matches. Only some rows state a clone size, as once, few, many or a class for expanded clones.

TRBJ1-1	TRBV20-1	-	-	CSAHIQGVPTEAFF	TGCAGTGCCCATATACAGGGAGTCCCCACTGAAGCTTTCTTT
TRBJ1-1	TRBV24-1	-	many	CATRDGRHTEAFF	TGTGCCACCAGAGACGGGAGACACACTGAAGCTTTCTTT
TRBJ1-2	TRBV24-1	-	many	CATSGSQSLGGYTF	TGTGCCACCAGTGGGTCACAGTCCCTCGGTGGCTACACCTTC
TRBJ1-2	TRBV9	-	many	CASSGYLQSGGGYTF	TGTGCCAGCAGCGGATACCTACAGTCCGGGGGTGGCTACACCTTC
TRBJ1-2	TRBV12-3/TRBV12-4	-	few	CASSLEEGRSDGYTF	TGTGCCAGCAGTTTAGAGGAGGGTCGCTCGGATGGCTACACCTTC
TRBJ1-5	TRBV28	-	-	CASSFEQNNQPQHF	TGTGCCAGCAGTTTCGAACAGAACAATCAGCCCCAGCATTTT
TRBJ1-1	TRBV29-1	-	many	CSVRRANTEAFF	TGCAGCGTACGGAGGGCGAACACTGAAGCTTTCTTT
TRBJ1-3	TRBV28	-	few	CASSQGYGNTIYF	TGTGCCAGCAGCCAGGGTTACGGAAACACCATATATTTT
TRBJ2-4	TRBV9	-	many	CASSVATGLGNIQYF	TGTGCCAGCAGCGTAGCTACCGGGCTAGGGAACATTCAGTACTTC
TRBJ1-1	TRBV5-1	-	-	CASSSRYSSMGAFF	TGCGCCAGCAGCTCCAGGTACTCCTCGATGGGAGCTTTCTTT
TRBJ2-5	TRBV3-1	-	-	CASSQDLASETQYF	TGTGCCAGCAGCCAAGATCTGGCTAGCGAGACCCAGTACTTC
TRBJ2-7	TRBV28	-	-	CASSSLRASAYEQYF	TGTGCCAGCAGTTCCCTAAGGGCATCTGCCTACGAGCAGTACTTC
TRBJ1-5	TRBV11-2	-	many	CASSLDGAGWLSNQPQHF	TGTGCCAGCAGCTTAGATGGGGCAGGGTGGCTTAGCAATCAGCCCCAGCATTTT
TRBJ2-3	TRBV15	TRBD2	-	CATSRDLAGGEDTQYF	TGTGCCACCAGCAGAGATCTCGCGGGAGGGGAAGATACGCAGTATTTT
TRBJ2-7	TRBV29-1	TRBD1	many	CSVEVPDRYEQYF	TGCAGCGTTGAAGTCCCGGACAGGTACGAGCAGTACTTC
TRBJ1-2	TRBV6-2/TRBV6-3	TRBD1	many	CASSYWGQNYGYTF	TGTGCCAGCAGTTACTGGGGACAGAACTATGGCTACACCTTC
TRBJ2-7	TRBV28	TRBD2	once	CASSLWTSGTSSYEQYF	TGTGCCAGCAGCTTGTGGACTAGCGGGACTAGCTCCTACGAGCAGTACTTC
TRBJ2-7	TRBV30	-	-	CACKAVGYEQYF	TGTGCCTGTAAGGCAGTGGGCTACGAGCAGTACTTC
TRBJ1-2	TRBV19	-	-	CASSFHTTALNYGYTF	TGTGCCAGTAGTTTCCATACTACAGCCCTTAACTATGGCTACACCTTC
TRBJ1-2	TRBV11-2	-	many	CASSPSVVGYYGYTF	TGTGCCAGCAGCCCATCGGTGGTTGGGTACTATGGCTACACCTTC
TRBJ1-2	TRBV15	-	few	CATSRGKALSGYTF	TGTGCCACCAGCAGAGGTAAAGCGCTGAGTGGCTACACCTTC
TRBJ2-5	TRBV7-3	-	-	CASSLTGGSRKTQYF	TGTGCCAGCAGCTTAACTGGTGGGAGTAGGAAGACCCAGTACTTC